This TCR beta chain is from a study of T cell clones after liver transplantation. Germline CDR1 and CDR2: MNHEY and SVGAGI. V lost 5 bases and J lost 3; bases outside the gene matches: 7. This CDR3 is 14 amino acids long. Clones were sequenced by immunoSEQ multiplex PCR, and TCRdb holds only the in-frame ones, with some missing. There are about 33,000 clones in the sample; approximately 96% occur only once, and roughly 26% lies in the top ten. By its share, this clone is medium-sized (0.01 to 0.1%). Thawed unstimulated PBMCs were FACS-sorted by CD3, CD4 and CD8 into two populations. The input for sequencing was CD8+ T cells from blood, taken 12 months after liver transplant. The gene calls are TRBV6-5 and TRBJ2-7, with 7 positions matching TRBD1. The clonotype was recovered from a human patient who received a liver transplant. Among the T cells, some may be from the graft donor. The CDR3, as DNA: TGTGCCAGCAGTCAACCCCGGGACAGCTACGAGCAGTACTTC. This gives the protein CASSQPRDSYEQYF.